This entry features one TCR beta chain sequence. CDR3 length equals 13 residues. Trimming cost V 4 bases and J 7 bases; bases outside gene matches: 6. The germline CDR1 and CDR2 sequences are SQVTM and ANQGSEA. The data originate from a study of blood T cell repertoires in COVID-19. Turning to the study itself: Cohort 3 recovered donors had two negative PCRs, clearance, or symptom resolution. Spain, Italy and the United States supplied samples that represented acute and convalescent COVID-19.

Per the original data handling: Nucleated cell counts were estimated from reference gene primer amplification. Clones were read by immunoSEQ multiplex PCR, and TCRdb kept only the in-frame ones, dropping some. The V and J calls and clone size are taken from that table; D and trimming were inferred from the DNA. This sample has approximately 360,000 clones, with roughly 86% found just once. The cohort comprised adults aged about 18 to 90 years residing in about two dozen US areas. This clonotype was sampled from a man aged 40-49 years in a cohort exposed to, infected with or recovered from COVID-19 (not recorded which). The rearrangement uses TRBV29-1 and TRBJ2-1; TRBD2 agrees at 8 bases. The sample taken for sequencing was PBMCs or T cells enriched from blood (not recorded which). For the CDR3, the DNA is TGCAGCGTTGGAGTAGCGGGACTTAATGAGCAGTTCTTC. This translates into CSVGVAGLNEQFF.